This entry is about one T cell receptor beta chain. Antigen: not known. The source of the sample is a study of PD-L1 blockade in urothelial cancer. Whole-study context: Prior regimens of chemotherapy numbered 0 to 3 per patient. Median blood clonality was roughly 0.072, with about 86,000 unique TCRs.

Sequencing used immunoSEQ multiplex PCR; TCRdb keeps in-frame clones, though not all of them. The data hold some 74,000 clones, with around 81% observed a single time. The study's findings and limits: Those with durable benefit had larger increases in tumor-associated blood clones at 3 weeks.

Sample time point: pretreatment peripheral blood. This material consisted of PBMCs, taken around atezolizumab (anti-PD-L1) treatment. The receptor comes from a man aged 35 to 55 with urothelial cancer.

The CDR3 is CASSPQGEGEQYF. In nucleotides, the CDR3 is TGCGCCAGCAGCCCTCAAGGGGAAGGCGAGCAGTACTTC. The chain has TRBV5-1 and TRBJ2-7; D may be TRBD1 (5 bases). This CDR3 comprises 13 residues. V was cut by 4 bases and J by 6 bases, with 14 bases left in between. Germline V gene sequence: CDR1 SGHRS, CDR2 YFSETQ.